The 17 T cell receptor beta chains below were found in one sample sequenced in a study of blood T cells in healthy people across ages (dated by TCRdb to between 2014 and 2016). Libraries were made using 5' RACE. Sequencing took place on an Illumina HiSeq 2500. A second about 7 to 12 cycle PCR used a sample-barcoded 5' primer and a J-beta primer mix. Clones were called with MiXCR by TCRdb after fastp trimmed the public reads at Q25, and only in-frame beta chains were retained. Each record represents a unique CDR3 protein, reported with the most common genes and DNA among its rows. The sample contains roughly 800,000 distinct CDR3 sequences, 53% of them found a single time. The top ten clonotypes cover approximately 40% of the sample. The sample taken for sequencing was blood. The receptor set was obtained from a man older than 75 in good health.

This clonotype was counted many times. The chain carries TRBV27 and TRBJ2-5; 8 nucleotides line up with TRBD1. The germline CDR1 and CDR2 sequences are MNHEY and SMNVEV (reference sequence). J was trimmed by 4 bases and V by 6 bases; bases with no gene match: 7. This CDR3 comprises 14 residues. The CDR3 loop is CASSPGTGRETQYF. CDR3 coding DNA: TGTGCCAGCAGCCCTGGGACAGGCCGAGAGACCCAGTACTTC.

J is TRBJ1-1 and V is TRBV29-1; D is unresolved. V was pared by 7 bases and J by 4 bases, with 13 bases between. Germline assignment: CDR1 SQVTM and CDR2 ANQGSEA. The CDR3 is 12 amino acids. CDR3 in DNA: TGCAGCGGCCGGACGGTGAGCACTGAAGCTTTCTTT. This encodes CSGRTVSTEAFF.

This clonotype is a singleton in its sample. This chain connects TRBV9 to TRBJ1-1, with D perhaps matching TRBD1 (5 bases). V lost 0 bases and J 11 bases, leaving 14 bases between the germline ends. From germline, CDR1 is SGDLS and CDR2 YYNGEE. The CDR3 sequence is 13 residues long. The CDR3 reads CASSVEGTEGAFF. The CDR3 DNA follows: TGTGCCAGCAGCGTAGAAGGGACCGAGGGGGCTTTCTTT.

The chain uses TRBV20-1 and TRBJ2-6, with TRBD1 matching 8 bases. After removal of 0 bases from V and 4 bases from J, the junction contained 11 bases not matched to a gene. Germline lookup yields CDR1 DFQATT and CDR2 SNEGSKA (reference sequence). The CDR3 is 18 amino acids. The CDR3 here is CSARDARGLPAGANVLTF. CDR3 DNA sequence: TGCAGTGCTAGAGACGCCAGGGGGCTTCCCGCCGGGGCCAACGTCCTGACTTTC.

The chain uses TRBV28 and TRBJ2-2; 11 bases match TRBD1. With 5 bases clipped from V and 4 bases from J, the junction kept 6 bases outside the gene matches. The CDR3 length is 16 residues. Germline V gene lookup returns CDR1 MDHEN and CDR2 SYDVKM. As DNA, the CDR3 is TGTGCCAGCAGTCCACGGACAGGGGGCGGCACCGGGGAGCTGTTTTTT. Its protein is CASSPRTGGGTGELFF.

This clonotype showed up just a few times. This rearrangement joins TRBV7-8 to TRBJ2-7; maybe TRBD1 (6 bases). This CDR3 has 16 residues. The V end lost 5 bases, the J end lost 0 bases, and 17 bases lay between the germline ends. Germline V gives CDR1 SGHVS, CDR2 FQNEAQ. CDR3 DNA: TGTGCCAGCAGCCCAAGTGGGGGCGTTAGCTCCTACGAGCAGTACTTC. Translation gives CASSPSGGVSSYEQYF.

This clonotype appeared a single time. The chain couples TRBV11-1 to TRBJ2-3, with 8 bases aligning to TRBD2. This CDR3 region has 15 residues. Germline V lookup: CDR1 SGHAT, CDR2 FQDESV (reference sequence). V lost 5 bases, J lost 5 bases, and 9 bases stayed unmatched. CDR3 protein: CASSPRLAREDTQYF. The CDR3 nucleotides are TGTGCCAGCAGCCCCAGACTAGCGAGGGAAGATACGCAGTATTTT.

The V gene is TRBV29-1, the J gene TRBJ2-1, with a tentative D call TRBD2 (5 bases). Germline V CDR1 and CDR2: SQVTM, ANQGSEA. The CDR3 is made up of 14 amino acids. V gave up 6 bases and J gave up 0 bases, with 12 bases separating them. The CDR3 loop reads CSVVQRSSYNEQFF. The CDR3 DNA reads TGCAGCGTGGTCCAGCGGAGCTCCTACAATGAGCAGTTCTTC.

There are a few counts of this clonotype. The CDR3 sequence is CASSSPLVSYEQYF. CDR3 bases: TGTGCCAGCTCCTCTCCTTTGGTCTCCTACGAGCAGTACTTC. The chain couples TRBV18 to TRBJ2-7; no definite D call. With 6 bases removed from V and 0 bases from J, the gap between germline ends came to 12 bases. There are 14 residues in the CDR3. CDR1 is KGHSH, CDR2 LQKENI, per germline.

This clonotype showed up just once. The chain carries TRBV12-5 and TRBJ2-7; TRBD2 matches 11 bases. V lost 5 bases and J lost 4; bases outside the gene matches: 1. Germline V gene lookup returns CDR1 LGHNT and CDR2 FRNRAP. The CDR3 is 13 amino acids. CDR3 amino acids: CASGPSGRYEQYF. CDR3 nucleotides: TGTGCTAGTGGTCCTAGCGGGAGGTACGAGCAGTACTTC.

The J gene is TRBJ2-1, the V gene TRBV6-2 or TRBV6-3; 9 bases line up with TRBD1. In germline, CDR1 is MNHEY, CDR2 SVGEGT. The CDR3 runs to 17 residues. Trimming at V came to 0 bases and at J to 5 bases, leaving 8 bases not matched to a gene. The CDR3 bases are TGTGCCAGCAGTTACTCGATGGGACAGGGTTTTAACAATGAGCAGTTCTTC. Protein sequence: CASSYSMGQGFNNEQFF.

This chain uses TRBV20-1 with TRBJ2-5, with 7 nucleotides matching TRBD2. Germline-derived CDR1 and CDR2 are DFQATT and SNEGSKA (reference sequence). CDR3 length equals 14 residues. The V gene end was trimmed by 6 bases and the J gene end by 3 bases; junction bases not matched to a gene: 10. The CDR3 region has the DNA TGCAGTGCCGTGGGGGGGGTAACTGAAGAGACCCAGTACTTC. This gives the protein CSAVGGVTEETQYF.

This rearrangement joins TRBV20-1 to TRBJ2-7; the match to TRBD2 covers 9 bases. V was pared by 0 bases and J by 0 bases, with 9 bases of the junction left unmatched. Germline loops: CDR1 DFQATT, CDR2 SNEGSKA (reference sequence). The CDR3 totals 17 residues. This CDR3 reads CSARDPLAGPSSYEQYF. The CDR3, as DNA: TGCAGTGCTAGAGATCCCCTAGCGGGACCGAGCTCCTACGAGCAGTACTTC.

Written as DNA, the CDR3 is TGTGCCAGCAGCCAAGAGTTGGCTAGCGAAGGGCGTGAGCAGTACTTC. This gives the protein CASSQELASEGREQYF. The J gene is TRBJ2-5, the V gene TRBV4-2; tentatively, D is TRBD2 (6 bases). Germline CDR1 and CDR2: LGHNA and YNFKEQ. V gave up 0 bases and J gave up 11 bases, with 22 bases separating them. This CDR3 region has 16 residues.

This rearrangement joins TRBV5-1 to TRBJ1-2, with 11 bases identical to TRBD1. The germline V gene encodes CDR1 SGHRS and CDR2 YFSETQ. With V trimmed by 4 bases and J by 3 bases, 8 bases remained unmatched. The CDR3 extends over 16 amino acids. CDR3 DNA sequence: TGCGCCAGCAGCGTGCCTCGGGACAGGGGGGACTATGGCTACACCTTC. Encoded protein: CASSVPRDRGDYGYTF.

The chain links TRBV28 to TRBJ2-5; D is possibly TRBD1 (6 bases). V shed 6 bases and J shed 11 bases, with 25 bases lying between them. CDR3 length equals 15 residues. The germline V gene has CDR1 MDHEN and CDR2 SYDVKM. CDR3 sequence (DNA): TGTGCCAGCAGCCCCATCAGGGGAAGCTCCTACAAGCAGTACTTC. This sequence encodes CASSPIRGSSYKQYF.

The rearrangement uses TRBV9 and TRBJ2-7; 7 nucleotides match TRBD1. The CDR3 is made up of 14 amino acids. CDR1 and CDR2 (germline): SGDLS, YYNGEE. J lost 2 bases, V lost 5 bases, and 7 bases had no gene match. CDR3 sequence: CASSRTGGAYEQYF. In nucleotides, the CDR3 is TGTGCCAGCAGTCGGACAGGAGGTGCCTACGAGCAGTACTTC.